This T cell receptor beta chain was found in a study of siplizumab effects on memory and regulatory T cells. The study assayed 90,000 to 100,000 TCR templates per sample. The method was immunoSEQ multiplex PCR; TCRdb's version includes in-frame clones alone and lacks a portion of them. In the table there are approximately 91,000 clones, 85% to 95% of which are singletons. The CDR3 covers 16 residues. Germline trimming cut 8 bases from V and 0 bases from J; bases unmatched to any gene: 9. Germline loops: CDR1 WNHNN, CDR2 SYGVQD (reference sequence). Sequencing was performed on CD8+ T cells sorted from blood. This chain links TRBV10-1 with TRBJ2-1; 8 nucleotides agree with TRBD1. This TCR derives from a human donor in good health. The CDR3 spells CASSRTGRTSYNEQFF. CDR3 DNA: TGCGCCAGCTCTCGGACAGGGCGAACCTCCTACAATGAGCAGTTCTTC.